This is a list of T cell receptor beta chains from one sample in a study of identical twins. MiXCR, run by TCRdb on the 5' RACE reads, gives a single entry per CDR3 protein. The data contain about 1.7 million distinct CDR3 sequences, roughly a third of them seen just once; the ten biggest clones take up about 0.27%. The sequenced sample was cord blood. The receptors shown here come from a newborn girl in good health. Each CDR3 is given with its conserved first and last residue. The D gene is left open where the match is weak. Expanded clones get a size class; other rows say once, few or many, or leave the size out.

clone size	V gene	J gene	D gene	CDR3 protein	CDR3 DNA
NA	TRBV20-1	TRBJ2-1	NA	CSAREGSRGNEQFF	TGCAGTGCTAGAGAGGGATCCCGAGGGAATGAGCAGTTCTTC
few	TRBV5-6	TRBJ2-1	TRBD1	CASRSGTGGFNEQFF	TGTGCCAGCAGGTCCGGGACAGGGGGCTTCAATGAGCAGTTCTTC
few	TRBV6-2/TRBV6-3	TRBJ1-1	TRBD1	CASSYRVQGTEAFF	TGTGCCAGCAGTTACAGGGTACAGGGGACTGAAGCTTTCTTT
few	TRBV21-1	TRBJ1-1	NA	CARGQNTEAFF	TGTGCCAGGGGACAGAACACTGAAGCTTTCTTT
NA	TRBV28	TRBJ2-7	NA	CASSLLPGFYEQYF	TGTGCCAGCAGTTTATTGCCCGGATTCTACGAGCAGTACTTC
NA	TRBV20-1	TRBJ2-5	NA	CSASRWTQYF	TGCAGTGCTAGTCGGTGGACCCAGTACTTC
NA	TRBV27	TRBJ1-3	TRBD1	CASSLSQGGRNTIYF	TGTGCCAGCAGTTTATCCCAAGGGGGCAGAAACACCATATATTTT
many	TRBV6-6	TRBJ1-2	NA	CASRRETNYGYTF	TGTGCCAGCAGGCGAGAAACTAACTATGGCTACACCTTC
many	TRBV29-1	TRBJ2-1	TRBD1	CSVEDLGEGAGSYNEQFF	TGCAGCGTTGAAGATCTAGGTGAGGGGGCTGGGTCCTACAATGAGCAGTTCTTC
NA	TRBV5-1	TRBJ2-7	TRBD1	CASSLRGTGVYEQYF	TGCGCCAGCAGCTTGAGGGGGACAGGGGTCTACGAGCAGTACTTC
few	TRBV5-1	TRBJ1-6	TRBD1	CASSSTYRGPRSPLHF	TGCGCCAGCAGCTCCACCTACAGGGGGCCACGTTCACCCCTCCACTTT
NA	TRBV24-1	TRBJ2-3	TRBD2	CATSDPGTSGTDTQYF	TGTGCCACCAGTGATCCCGGGACTAGCGGCACAGATACGCAGTATTTT
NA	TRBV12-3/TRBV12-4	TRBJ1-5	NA	CASSLQTEGYQPQHF	TGTGCCAGCAGTTTACAGACAGAGGGCTATCAGCCCCAGCATTTT
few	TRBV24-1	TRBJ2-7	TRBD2	CATSVTGGSYEQYF	TGTGCCACCAGTGTGACGGGGGGCTCCTACGAGCAGTACTTC
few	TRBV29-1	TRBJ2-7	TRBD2	CNVGTSPYEQYF	TGCAACGTCGGGACTAGCCCCTACGAGCAGTACTTC
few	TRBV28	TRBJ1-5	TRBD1	CASSFPGQGWQPQHF	TGTGCCAGCAGTTTTCCGGGACAGGGGTGGCAGCCCCAGCATTTT
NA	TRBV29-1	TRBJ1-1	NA	CSVGSGPTEAFF	TGCAGCGTTGGGTCAGGGCCCACTGAAGCTTTCTTT
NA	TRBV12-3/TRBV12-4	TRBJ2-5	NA	CATIDEGRGAVSETQYF	TGTGCCACCATTGATGAGGGGCGCGGGGCCGTATCAGAGACCCAGTACTTC
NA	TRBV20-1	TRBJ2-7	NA	CSARRDSPFYEQYF	TGCAGTGCTAGGCGGGACAGTCCCTTTTACGAGCAGTACTTC
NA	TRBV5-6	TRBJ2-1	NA	CASSLVGPTENNEQFF	TGTGCCAGCAGCTTGGTAGGGCCAACTGAGAACAATGAGCAGTTCTTC
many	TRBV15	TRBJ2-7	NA	CATSRDNSYEQYF	TGTGCCACCAGCAGAGACAACTCCTACGAGCAGTACTTC
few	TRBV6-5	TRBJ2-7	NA	CASSYRTVGGEYEQYF	TGTGCCAGCAGTTACCGTACCGTGGGGGGCGAGTACGAGCAGTACTTC
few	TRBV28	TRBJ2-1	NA	CATASNSVSYNEQFF	TGTGCCACCGCCTCCAACAGCGTCTCCTACAATGAGCAGTTCTTC
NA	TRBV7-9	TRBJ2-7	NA	CASSIESPYEQYF	TGTGCCAGCAGCATAGAGTCTCCCTACGAGCAGTACTTC
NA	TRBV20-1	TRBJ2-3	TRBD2	CSARTASGGGTQYF	TGCAGTGCTAGAACGGCTAGCGGGGGAGGTACGCAGTATTTT
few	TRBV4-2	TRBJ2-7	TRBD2	CASSQLLAGGYYSGEQYF	TGTGCCAGCAGCCAATTACTAGCGGGGGGGTATTATTCGGGCGAGCAGTACTTC
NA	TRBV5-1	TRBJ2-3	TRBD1	CATTRDRATDTQYF	TGCGCCACGACCCGGGACAGGGCCACAGATACGCAGTATTTT
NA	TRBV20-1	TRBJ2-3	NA	CSCRERVDTQYF	TGCAGCTGCCGGGAGCGTGTAGATACGCAGTATTTT